The clone carrying this TCR beta chain was detected a few times. The data derive from a study of blood T cell repertoires in COVID-19. Study-level information: Samples of COVID-19 (acute and convalescent) were obtained from the United States, Italy and Spain. T cells, B-cell-depleted T cells, or PBMCs supplied cDNA or gDNA.

Germline V gives CDR1 MGHDK, CDR2 SYGVNS. The CDR3 sequence is 15 residues long. V was cut by 4 bases and J by 2 bases, with 14 bases left in between. Authors' analysis steps: Estimation of nucleated cell counts was performed using reference gene primer amplification. The repertoire was sequenced with immunoSEQ multiplex PCR; TCRdb's copy has only in-frame clones and lacks some. V and J calls and clone size are those listed in that table; D and trimming were worked out from the DNA. Counted here are tens of thousands of clones, roughly 73% occurring once; the ten biggest clones make up 7% to 8.5%. The V and J genes are TRBV25-1 and TRBJ1-2; D is possibly TRBD1 (5 bases). This receptor was identified in a woman in her 70s with active or convalescent COVID-19. The sample taken for sequencing was peripheral blood. The CDR3 region is CASSASRTQNYGYTF. For the CDR3, the DNA is TGTGCCAGCAGTGCCTCTCGGACACAGAACTATGGCTACACCTTC.